Below are 13 T cell receptor beta chains sequenced from a single sample in a study of a mutant IDH1 vaccine in newly diagnosed glioma. Time point described: week 47, end of study. The content of each vaccine dose was 300 ug of mutant IDH1 20-mer peptide, and topical imiquimod accompanied it. Libraries were prepared by immunoSEQ multiplex PCR; TCRdb keeps only in-frame clonotypes and omits some of them. The table shows roughly 56,000 clones, with 75% occurring only once. The antigens of these receptors remain unknown. Sequencing used PBMCs, obtained from a glioma patient whose treatment included an IDH1 peptide vaccine. Receptor source: a man in his forties or fifties with glioma.

The chain carries TRBV19 and TRBJ2-3; D tentatively reads TRBD1 or TRBD2 (6 bases each). V shed 9 bases and J shed 2 bases, with 12 bases lying between them. The CDR3 extends over 13 amino acids. CDR1 is LNHDA and CDR2 is SQIVND in the germline V gene (reference sequence). The CDR3 DNA sequence: TGTGCCAGCACCCGGGGGCCCACAGATACGCAGTATTTT. It is translated as CASTRGPTDTQYF.

The CDR3 here is CASSQGSGQETQYF. CDR3 sequence (DNA): TGCGCCAGCAGCCAAGGGTCTGGGCAAGAGACCCAGTACTTC. The chain is built from TRBV4-3 and TRBJ2-5, with D hard to call. Looked up from germline, CDR1 is LGHNA and CDR2 is YSLEER. V lost 1 base and J 2 bases, leaving 8 bases between the germline ends. The CDR3 spans 14 residues.

This chain joins TRBV18 and TRBJ2-1; D call uncertain. This CDR3 comprises 13 residues. Between the trimmed V and J ends, which lost 5 bases and 9 bases, there was a span of 14 bases. Germline V gives CDR1 KGHSH, CDR2 LQKENI. The DNA for the CDR3 is TGTGCCAGCTCATCCCGAACAGTCAGTGAGCAGTTCTTC. The encoded protein is CASSSRTVSEQFF.

The chain combines TRBV18 with TRBJ1-2; the D gene is possibly TRBD1 (6 bases). The CDR3 has 13 amino acids. Germline V CDR1 and CDR2: KGHSH, LQKENI. V was cut by 1 base and J by 8 bases, with 11 bases left in between. Here the CDR3 reads CASSPQGEKGYTF. The CDR3 nucleotides are TGTGCCAGCTCACCACAGGGGGAGAAAGGCTACACCTTC.

V and J are TRBV7-2 and TRBJ1-5, with a possible D match to TRBD1 (5 bases). Trimming left V 5 bases short and J 5 bases short, with 16 bases between. This CDR3 region has 15 residues. Germline CDR1 and CDR2: SGHTA and FQGNSA. The CDR3 region is CASSLRGHRDQPQHF. The CDR3 DNA is TGTGCCAGCAGCCTGAGGGGCCACAGAGATCAGCCCCAGCATTTT. Together with reference TRBV7-2 and TRBJ1-5, the CDR3 gives the full variable domain: GAGVSQSPSNKVTEKGKDVELRCDPISGHTALYWYRQSLGQGLEFLIYFQGNSAPDKSGLPSDRFSAERTGGSVSTLTIQRTQQEDSAVYLCASSLRGHRDQPQHFGDGTRLSIL.

The rearrangement uses TRBV5-4 and TRBJ1-6; a possible D gene is TRBD1 (6 bases). Deletions cut 2 bases from V and 6 bases from J, with 12 bases between. Per the germline V gene, CDR1 is SGHNT and CDR2 is YYREEE (reference sequence). This CDR3 has 15 residues. CDR3 DNA sequence: TGTGCCAGCAGCTTCGTCGGACAGAGTAATTCACCCCTCCACTTT. It translates to CASSFVGQSNSPLHF.

The rearrangement joins TRBV19 to TRBJ1-2, with 8 bases that match TRBD1. Trimming at V came to 5 bases and at J to 6 bases, leaving 14 bases not matched to a gene. Germline loops: CDR1 LNHDA, CDR2 SQIVND (reference sequence). This CDR3 comprises 16 residues. The CDR3 region is CASSHQDRANVHGYTF. The DNA of the CDR3 is TGTGCCAGTAGTCACCAGGACAGGGCGAATGTTCATGGCTACACCTTC.

Only one count was recorded for this clone. The chain couples TRBV9 to TRBJ2-6, with TRBD1 identical over 9 bases. This CDR3 is built from 15 residues. V lost 9 bases and J lost 4; bases outside the gene matches: 8. Looked up from germline, CDR1 is SGDLS and CDR2 is YYNGEE. This CDR3 is CATGQGNLGANVLTF. The CDR3 DNA reads TGTGCCACCGGACAGGGGAATCTGGGGGCCAACGTCCTGACTTTC.

V is TRBV19 and J is TRBJ2-3, with TRBD2 identical over 10 bases. The CDR3 covers 13 residues. J gave up 7 bases and V 8 bases, and 6 bases lay outside the gene matches. Per germline, CDR1 LNHDA and CDR2 SQIVND (reference sequence). CDR3 residues: CASGSGGANTQYF. CDR3 sequence (DNA): TGTGCCAGTGGCAGCGGGGGGGCGAATACGCAGTATTTT. The variable domain in full, completed from reference TRBV19 and TRBJ2-3, reads DGGITQSPKYLFRKEGQNVTLSCEQNLNHDAMYWYRQDPGQGLRLIYYSQIVNDFQKGDIAEGYSVSREKKESFPLTVTSAQKNPTAFYLCASGSGGANTQYFGPGTRLTVL.

This clone was seen a single time. The rearrangement joins TRBV7-2 to TRBJ1-2; D might be TRBD1 (6 bases). The CDR3 contains 16 residues. Germline V gene lookup returns CDR1 SGHTA and CDR2 FQGNSA. V gave up 6 bases and J gave up 8 bases, with 25 bases separating them. The DNA for the CDR3 is TGTGCCAGCAGTCCCGACAGGAATCGGATTTTCAGGGGCTACACCTTC. Translating gives CASSPDRNRIFRGYTF.

The CDR3 sequence: CASSLDREASYEQYF. DNA for the CDR3: TGTGCCAGCAGTCTGGACAGGGAGGCTTCCTACGAGCAGTACTTC. The chain couples TRBV6-6 to TRBJ2-7, with 8 bases matching TRBD1. Germline CDR1 and CDR2: MNHNY and SVGAGI (reference sequence). The ends lost 5 bases at V and 1 base at J; junction bases unmatched: 7. The CDR3 loop spans 15 amino acids.

The chain carries TRBV25-1 and TRBJ1-1, with D maybe TRBD1 (6 bases). Germline V gene data show CDR1 as MGHDK and CDR2 as SYGVNS. Trimming pared 6 bases from V and 1 base from J, leaving 15 bases between. This CDR3 spans 15 amino acids. In DNA form, the CDR3 reads TGTGCCAGCAGGCCACCGGGACACAAGAACACTGAAGCTTTCTTT. Its translation is CASRPPGHKNTEAFF.

The chain combines TRBV4-1 with TRBJ1-2; D not resolved. This CDR3 is 15 amino acids long. Germline CDR1 and CDR2: MGHRA and YSYEKL. V lost 0 bases and J lost 3, with 11 bases in between. The CDR3, as DNA: TGCGCCAGCAGCCAAGAGACCGGGGAGTACTATGGCTACACCTTC. Its translation: CASSQETGEYYGYTF.